This TCR beta chain was sequenced for a study of T cell repertoires in cytomegalovirus infection. TCRdb itself ran the reads through MiXCR, one entry per CDR3 protein. The sample lists about 600,000 distinct CDR3 sequences; approximately 25% were seen once. Trimming stripped 5 bases from V and 4 bases from J, with 9 bases between. CDR1 and CDR2 from the germline V gene are SGHTA and FQGNSA. CDR3 length: 13 amino acids. This clonotype was detected ten times or more. The rearrangement links TRBV7-2 to TRBJ1-5; D is perhaps TRBD1 (5 bases). This receptor was obtained from a human donor in good health (CMV status not recorded). Some clones in this sample may be carry-over from other donors' samples. Sequenced input: CD8+ T cells from PBMCs. This CDR3 is CASSLTENQPQHF. For the CDR3, the DNA is TGTGCCAGCAGCCTGACAGAGAATCAGCCCCAGCATTTT.